One and the same sample provided the 16 T cell receptor beta chains below, sequenced in a study of blood T cell repertoires in COVID-19. Profiling relied on immunoSEQ multiplex PCR, and the TCRdb table lists in-frame clones only, not all of them. The sample holds approximately 220,000 clones, 80% to 90% seen once. Input material: peripheral blood. These receptors were collected from a woman of 80 years or more with acute or convalescent COVID-19.

J is TRBJ1-6 and V is TRBV6-6; TRBD1 is a possible D gene (5 bases). Between the trimmed V and J ends, which lost 6 bases and 9 bases, there was a span of 9 bases. The CDR3 sequence is 12 residues long. The V gene's germline CDR1 is MNHNY and CDR2 SVGAGI (reference sequence). This chain's CDR3 is CASRGTSSPLHF. CDR3 coding DNA: TGTGCCAGCAGAGGGACTAGTTCACCCCTCCACTTT.

The chain uses TRBV27 and TRBJ1-6, with D possibly TRBD1 on 6 matching bases. The CDR3 is 16 residues long. V was trimmed by 5 bases and J by 10 bases, leaving 21 bases between them. The germline CDR1 and CDR2 sequences are MNHEY and SMNVEV (reference sequence). The CDR3 bases are TGTGCCAGCAGTAGCACAGGGAATGGGGCTAGATCACCCCTCCACTTT. This encodes CASSSTGNGARSPLHF.

This sequence joins TRBV7-8 and TRBJ2-7; D perhaps matches TRBD2 (7 bases). The CDR3 is 15 amino acids. The V and J ends lost 3 bases and 6 bases respectively, with 18 bases between them. Germline-derived CDR1 and CDR2 are SGHVS and FQNEAQ. The CDR3 protein is CASSFQGRVAGEQYF. CDR3 DNA: TGTGCCAGCAGCTTCCAGGGGAGGGTAGCCGGCGAGCAGTACTTC.

This clone has a handful of counts. V is TRBV7-8 and J is TRBJ2-7; a possible D gene is TRBD2 (5 bases). V lost 1 base and J 0 bases, leaving 10 bases between the germline ends. The CDR3 is made up of 15 amino acids. The germline CDR1 and CDR2 sequences are SGHVS and FQNEAQ. This CDR3 reads CASSLGRRSSYEQYF. CDR3 DNA: TGTGCCAGCAGCTTAGGGCGGAGGAGCTCCTACGAGCAGTACTTC.

The chain recombines TRBV11-2 with TRBJ1-1, with D possibly TRBD1 on 5 matching bases. Germline CDR1 reads SGHAT; CDR2 reads FQNNGV. V shed 5 bases and J shed 4 bases, with 14 bases lying between them. The CDR3 is 14 amino acids. CDR3 in DNA: TGTGCCAGCAGCGCCTCGGAGGGGATCACTGAAGCTTTCTTT. Protein product: CASSASEGITEAFF. The entire variable domain, with the rest obtained from reference TRBV11-2 and TRBJ1-1, is as follows: EAGVAQSPRYKIIEKRQSVAFWCNPISGHATLYWYQQILGQGPKLLIQFQNNGVVDDSQLPKDRFSAERLKGVDSTLKIQPAKLEDSAVYLCASSASEGITEAFFGQGTRLTVV.

J is TRBJ1-2 and V is TRBV21-1; whether TRBD1, the table's D call, matches the DNA was not checked. TRBV21-1 is termed a pseudogene. The CDR3 has 17 residues. The CDR3 coding sequence is TGTGCCAGCAGGATCCCCTTCGGCAGGGTGAGTGATCATGGCTACACCTTC. As protein: CASRIPFGRVSDHGYTF.

The chain has TRBV18 and TRBJ2-4; 9 bases line up with TRBD1. The trim removed 3 bases at V and 6 bases at J, leaving 6 bases unmatched. Germline lookup yields CDR1 KGHSH and CDR2 LQKENI. The CDR3 runs 15 residues. CDR3 in amino acids: CASSPGDRVINIQYF. For the CDR3, the DNA is TGTGCCAGCTCACCCGGGGACAGGGTTATAAACATTCAGTACTTC. Supplemented by reference TRBV18 and TRBJ2-4, the full variable domain reads NAGVMQNPRHLVRRRGQEARLRCSPMKGHSHVYWYRQLPEEGLKFMVYLQKENIIDESGMPKERFSAEFPKEGPSILRIQQVVRGDSAAYFCASSPGDRVINIQYFGAGTRLSVL.

The chain links TRBV9 to TRBJ2-7; 10 bases agree with TRBD2. The ends lost 3 bases at V and 5 bases at J; junction bases unmatched: 5. In germline, CDR1 is SGDLS, CDR2 YYNGEE. The CDR3 contains 14 residues. CDR3 region: CASSAGTSVHEQYF. CDR3 nucleotides: TGTGCCAGCAGCGCCGGGACTAGCGTCCACGAGCAGTACTTC.

This clone was picked up a small number of times. For the CDR3, the DNA is TGTGCCACTCGCCGGGATGGCTCCTACGAGCAGTACTTC. It encodes CATRRDGSYEQYF. This chain connects TRBV7-9 to TRBJ2-7; tentatively, D is TRBD2 (5 bases). The CDR3 length is 13 residues. Trimming left V 10 bases short and J 0 bases short, with 13 bases between. Germline V gene lookup returns CDR1 SEHNR and CDR2 FQNEAQ (reference sequence).

The chain carries TRBV7-9 and TRBJ2-1; D is possibly TRBD1 (6 bases). Germline assignment: CDR1 SEHNR and CDR2 FQNEAQ (reference sequence). The CDR3 runs to 14 residues. Trimming removed 3 bases at V and 3 bases at J, with 9 bases between. The CDR3 DNA sequence: TGTGCCAGCAGCTTCCAGGACAGCTACAATGAGCAGTTCTTC. Amino acids: CASSFQDSYNEQFF.

This CDR3 reads CASSYSSAGGYTF. In DNA form, the CDR3 reads TGTGCCAGCAGTTACTCGAGTGCGGGCGGCTACACCTTC. The V and J genes are TRBV6-5 and TRBJ1-2, with D unresolved. V was shortened by 0 bases and J by 8 bases, with 10 bases between the two germline ends. The CDR3 consists of 13 residues. Per germline, CDR1 MNHEY and CDR2 SVGAGI.

V is TRBV7-3 and J is TRBJ2-3; 11 positions match TRBD2. The CDR3 runs 17 residues. V dropped 5 bases and J dropped 1; count of bases not matched to a gene: 8. Germline assignment: CDR1 SGHTA and CDR2 FQGTGA. The CDR3 sequence is CASSRRASGGRTDTQYF. DNA of the CDR3: TGTGCCAGCAGCCGGAGGGCTAGCGGGGGGCGCACAGATACGCAGTATTTT.

This clone was seen just once. J is TRBJ1-6 and V is TRBV30, with D possibly being TRBD1 (5 bases). Germline assignment: CDR1 GTSNPN and CDR2 SVGIG (reference sequence). The CDR3 has 14 amino acids. CDR3 coding DNA: TGTGCTTGGGGGAAGGGGCCGAGAAATTCACCCCTCCACTTT. Its protein product is CAWGKGPRNSPLHF.

This chain links TRBV5-4 with TRBJ1-3; the match to TRBD1 covers 8 bases. The CDR3 covers 15 residues. V was clipped by 4 bases and J by 6 bases; unmatched bases: 9. Germline V gene lookup returns CDR1 SGHNT and CDR2 YYREEE (reference sequence). This CDR3 reads CASSLDRGVENTIYF. CDR3 nucleotides: TGTGCCAGCAGCCTCGACAGGGGAGTAGAAAACACCATATATTTT.

This rearrangement joins TRBV5-5 to TRBJ2-2, with D possibly matching TRBD2 (6 bases). The CDR3 is made up of 16 amino acids. In germline, CDR1 is SGHKS, CDR2 YYEKEE (reference sequence). Trimming cost V 0 bases and J 0 bases, with 9 bases left between them. The CDR3 sequence: CASSLEGGANTGELFF. The DNA of the CDR3 is TGTGCCAGCAGCTTGGAGGGCGGGGCGAACACCGGGGAGCTGTTTTTT.

The chain employs TRBV19 and TRBJ1-1; possible D gene TRBD1, 5 bases. V was trimmed by 7 bases and J by 1 base, leaving 13 bases between them. Germline V gives CDR1 LNHDA, CDR2 SQIVND (reference sequence). The CDR3 has 14 residues. The CDR3 loop reads CASTTGVSNTEAFF. Written as DNA, the CDR3 is TGTGCCAGTACTACGGGGGTTTCGAACACTGAAGCTTTCTTT.